This is a list of T cell receptor beta chains from one sample in a study of cytomegalovirus exposure and HLA in healthy donors. TCRdb keeps only in-frame clones here, not all; method: immunoSEQ multiplex PCR. Of about 130,000 clones listed, about three quarters were seen once; the top ten hold approximately 1.3%. The sample was PBMCs. All receptors come from a female donor in good health and CMV-seronegative. The CDR3 runs from the conserved cysteine through the conserved F or W. Fields, in order: CDR3 protein, CDR3 DNA, D gene, clone size, V gene, J gene. A D gene is named only where the DNA matches it firmly. Clone size is given for some rows only: seen once, a few or many times, or a class if the clone is expanded.

CAWGHAAHGYTF,TGTGCCTGGGGTCACGCGGCTCATGGCTACACCTTC,.,.,TRBV30,TRBJ1-2
CASVPGGIQETQYF,TGCGCCAGCGTCCCGGGGGGGATCCAAGAGACCCAGTACTTC,TRBD2,few,TRBV5-1,TRBJ2-5
CASSLGPGIMAGANVLTF,TGTGCCAGCAGCTTGGGTCCAGGGATAATGGCTGGGGCCAACGTCCTGACTTTC,.,.,TRBV5-6,TRBJ2-6
CASSLGTSGPNQETQYF,TGTGCCAGCAGCTTAGGGACTAGCGGACCGAACCAAGAGACCCAGTACTTC,TRBD2,.,TRBV11-3,TRBJ2-5
CASSQVAGVVTEAFF,TGTGCCAGCAGCCAAGTCGCAGGGGTAGTCACTGAAGCTTTCTTT,.,.,TRBV14,TRBJ1-1
CASSHDRASNQPQHF,TGTGCCAGTAGTCACGACAGGGCCAGCAATCAGCCCCAGCATTTT,TRBD1,.,TRBV19,TRBJ1-5
CASSEGGTGNYGYTF,TGTGCCAGCAGTGAGGGAGGGACAGGAAACTATGGCTACACCTTC,TRBD1,.,TRBV2,TRBJ1-2
CASSLSAAPSTYEQYF,TGTGCCAGCAGTTTATCAGCGGCCCCGAGTACCTACGAGCAGTACTTC,.,.,TRBV28,TRBJ2-7
CASSLMGQSNQPQHF,TGCGCCAGCAGCTTGATGGGGCAGAGCAATCAGCCCCAGCATTTT,.,once,TRBV5-1,TRBJ1-5
CASSEAPTGYTEAFF,TGTGCCAGCAGTGAAGCCCCTACAGGGTATACTGAAGCTTTCTTT,.,.,TRBV6-1,TRBJ1-1
CASSPQRASGSYNEQFF,TGTGCCAGCTCACCACAGAGGGCTAGCGGGAGCTACAATGAGCAGTTCTTC,TRBD2,.,TRBV18,TRBJ2-1
CASLRFSGEDTQYF,TGTGCCAGCTTAAGATTTAGCGGGGAGGATACGCAGTATTTT,TRBD2,.,TRBV7-6,TRBJ2-3
CASRLTGAQETQYF,TGTGCCAGCAGGCTGACAGGGGCTCAAGAGACCCAGTACTTC,TRBD1,few,TRBV6-1,TRBJ2-5
CAWSGAGQRKYEQYF,TGTGCCTGGAGTGGGGCGGGACAGCGGAAATACGAGCAGTACTTC,.,.,TRBV30,TRBJ2-7
CAWSRYEEKLFF,TGTGCCTGGAGTCGGTATGAGGAAAAACTGTTTTTT,.,.,TRBV30,TRBJ1-4
CASSPERRGFSEAFF,TGTGCCAGTAGTCCCGAGAGGAGGGGATTCTCTGAAGCTTTCTTT,.,.,TRBV19,TRBJ1-1
CASSLRGVGAGGNEQYF,TGTGCCAGCAGCTTGAGGGGTGTGGGCGCGGGAGGAAACGAGCAGTACTTC,TRBD2,.,TRBV7-2,TRBJ2-7
CASSEGPEPRSNYGYTF,TGTGCCAGCAGTGAAGGGCCAGAACCTAGATCTAACTATGGCTACACCTTC,.,.,TRBV6-1,TRBJ1-2
CASSAGQNYEQYF,TGTGCCAGCAGCGCGGGACAGAACTACGAGCAGTACTTC,TRBD1,.,TRBV9,TRBJ2-7
CASSLSGGKNIQYF,TGTGCCAGCAGCTTATCAGGGGGGAAAAACATTCAGTACTTC,.,once,TRBV11-2,TRBJ2-4
CASSVGGGPNTEAFF,TGTGCCAGCAGCGTAGGAGGGGGCCCGAACACTGAAGCTTTCTTT,TRBD1,.,TRBV9,TRBJ1-1
CASSAGGNYGYTF,TGTGCCAGCTCAGCCGGGGGAAACTATGGCTACACCTTC,.,.,TRBV18,TRBJ1-2
CASSLEGGYTDTQYF,TGTGCCAGCAGCCTAGAAGGCGGTTACACAGATACGCAGTATTTT,.,.,TRBV6-1,TRBJ2-3
CASSLGSGSEAFF,TGTGCCAGCAGCTTAGGGTCAGGATCTGAAGCTTTCTTT,.,few,TRBV7-9,TRBJ1-1
CSAWGTSGRGYYNEQFF,TGCAGCGCCTGGGGGACTAGCGGGAGGGGCTACTACAATGAGCAGTTCTTC,TRBD2,.,TRBV29-1,TRBJ2-1
CASSLTSSDTQYF,TGTGCCAGCAGCTTAACGTCCTCAGATACGCAGTATTTT,.,.,TRBV7-3,TRBJ2-3
CASSRGLERDTQYF,TGCGCCAGCAGCCGAGGACTCGAGCGGGATACGCAGTATTTT,.,.,TRBV5-1,TRBJ2-3
CASSTQGPGGYTF,TGTGCCAGCAGTACACAGGGTCCGGGGGGCTACACCTTC,.,.,TRBV2,TRBJ1-2
CASSRIQGPKNIQYF,TGTGCCAGCAGCAGGATACAGGGCCCCAAAAACATTCAGTACTTC,.,.,TRBV11-2,TRBJ2-4
CASSQEVRATYEQYF,TGTGCCAGCAGCCAAGAGGTCAGGGCCACCTACGAGCAGTACTTC,.,.,TRBV14,TRBJ2-7
CASSTGTGGGYTF,TGTGCCAGCAGCACCGGGACAGGCGGGGGCTACACCTTC,TRBD1,.,TRBV6-1,TRBJ1-2
CASSIGHRGLVPQHF,TGTGCCAGTAGTATAGGTCACAGGGGGCTGGTGCCCCAGCATTTT,TRBD1,once,TRBV19,TRBJ1-5
CASSLEGRFTGELFF,TGTGCCAGCAGCTTGGAGGGGCGTTTCACCGGGGAGCTGTTTTTT,.,once,TRBV5-4,TRBJ2-2
CASSLGGDEQFF,TGTGCCAGCAGTTTAGGAGGGGATGAGCAGTTCTTC,.,.,TRBV27,TRBJ2-1
CASSFGQQGTNEKLFF,TGCGCCAGCAGCTTTGGTCAACAGGGGACTAATGAAAAACTGTTTTTT,TRBD1,.,TRBV5-1,TRBJ1-4
CAWSVPKLGGETQYF,TGTGCCTGGAGTGTGCCCAAACTAGGGGGTGAGACCCAGTACTTC,.,.,TRBV30,TRBJ2-5
CASSSDRARKAFF,TGCGCCAGCAGCTCGGACAGGGCCAGAAAAGCTTTCTTT,TRBD1,.,TRBV5-1,TRBJ1-1
CASSRMTGHNSPLHF,TGTGCCAGCAGCCGAATGACAGGGCACAATTCACCCCTCCACTTT,TRBD1,few,TRBV7-6,TRBJ1-6
CASSDSGETNEQFF,TGTGCCAGCAGTGACAGCGGGGAGACCAATGAGCAGTTCTTC,TRBD2,.,TRBV25-1,TRBJ2-1
CASMGQVNEKLFF,TGCGCCAGCATGGGACAGGTCAATGAAAAACTGTTTTTT,TRBD1,.,TRBV5-1,TRBJ1-4
CASSITRGGNEKLFF,TGTGCCAGCAGTATAACTAGGGGGGGTAATGAAAAACTGTTTTTT,.,.,TRBV6-1,TRBJ1-4
CASSYSRMRWWQYF,TGTGCCAGCAGTTACTCTCGAATGAGGTGGTGGCAGTATTTT,.,.,TRBV6-5,TRBJ2-3
CASRAGTKTGELFF,TGTGCCAGCAGGGCCGGGACTAAAACCGGGGAGCTGTTTTTT,TRBD2,.,TRBV6-5,TRBJ2-2
CASSLGSLAGTWEQYF,TGCGCCAGCAGCTTGGGTTCGCTAGCGGGGACGTGGGAGCAGTACTTC,TRBD2,.,TRBV5-1,TRBJ2-7
CASSPSGTGFGEQYF,TGTGCCAGCAGTCCTTCCGGGACAGGGTTCGGAGAGCAGTACTTC,TRBD1,.,TRBV11-3,TRBJ2-7
CASSLRRRVHQPQHF,TGTGCCAGCAGTTTAAGGCGCAGGGTCCATCAGCCCCAGCATTTT,.,.,TRBV28,TRBJ1-5